Each of the 4 T cell receptor beta chains below was sequenced from the same sample in a study of T-cell memory formation after mild COVID-19. TCRdb ran MiXCR on the 5' RACE reads and lists one entry per CDR3 protein. The sample records 75,000 to 95,000 distinct CDR3 sequences, approximately 13% being singletons. Sample: PBMCs or a T cell subset sorted from them (not recorded which). These receptors were collected from an adult woman who had mild COVID-19 (a few samples of this study predate the infection). Cell type and time point are not known.

The chain combines TRBV11-2 with TRBJ2-7; 9 bases match TRBD1. CDR3 size: 15 residues. Germline V gene data show CDR1 as SGHAT and CDR2 as FQNNGV. With V trimmed by 5 bases and J by 1 base, 6 bases remained unmatched. Written as DNA, the CDR3 is TGTGCCAGCAGCAACACCGGGACAGGGTCCTACGAGCAGTACTTC. Protein sequence: CASSNTGTGSYEQYF.

This clonotype showed up just a few times. V gene TRBV27 combines with J gene TRBJ1-2; TRBD1 matches at 7 bases. With 3 bases clipped from V and 3 bases from J, the junction kept 1 base outside the gene matches. This CDR3 region has 13 residues. Germline CDR1 MNHEY, CDR2 SMNVEV (reference sequence). DNA for the CDR3: TGTGCCAGCAGTTTCGGGACAGACTATGGCTACACCTTC. Its translation: CASSFGTDYGYTF.

This clonotype has ten or more counts. This chain joins TRBV20-1 and TRBJ2-1, with TRBD2 matching over 7 bases. The CDR3 has 16 amino acids. The J segment lost 1 base and the V segment lost 6 bases, leaving 12 bases of the junction unmatched. Germline CDR1 is DFQATT and CDR2 is SNEGSKA (reference sequence). The CDR3 spells CSAGEGGIQSYNEQFF. The CDR3 DNA reads as TGCAGTGCCGGAGAGGGAGGGATCCAATCCTACAATGAGCAGTTCTTC.

The chain joins TRBV7-9 to TRBJ2-1; perhaps D is TRBD1 or TRBD2 (5 bases each). Germline lookup yields CDR1 SEHNR and CDR2 FQNEAQ (reference sequence). Trimming shortened V by 5 bases and J by 1 base, and 15 bases separated the two germline ends. There are 16 residues in the CDR3. CDR3 in DNA: TGTGCCAGCAGCCCCCGAGGGACGGATTCCTACAATGAGCAGTTCTTC. The encoded protein is CASSPRGTDSYNEQFF.